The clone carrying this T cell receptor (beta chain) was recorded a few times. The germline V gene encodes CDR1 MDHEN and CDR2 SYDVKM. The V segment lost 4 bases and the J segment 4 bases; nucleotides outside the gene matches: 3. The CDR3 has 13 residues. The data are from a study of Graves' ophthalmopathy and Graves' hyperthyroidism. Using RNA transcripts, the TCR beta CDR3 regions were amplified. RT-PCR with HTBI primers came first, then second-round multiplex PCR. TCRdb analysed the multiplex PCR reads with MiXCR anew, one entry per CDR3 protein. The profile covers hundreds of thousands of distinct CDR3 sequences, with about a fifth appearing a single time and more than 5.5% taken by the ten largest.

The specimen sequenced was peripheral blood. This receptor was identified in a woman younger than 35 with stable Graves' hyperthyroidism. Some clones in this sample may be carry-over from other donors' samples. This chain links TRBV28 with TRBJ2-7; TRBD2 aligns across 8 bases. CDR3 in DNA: TGTGCCAGCAGTTGGACTAGCAAGTACGAGCAGTACTTC. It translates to CASSWTSKYEQYF.